The count of the clone carrying this T cell receptor (beta chain) is one. These data originate in a study of T cell changes during pregnancy in multiple sclerosis. V lost 5 bases to trimming and J lost 5 bases, with 20 bases between them. The CDR3 sequence is 16 residues long. CDR1 and CDR2 (germline): PRHDT, FYEKMQ (reference sequence). Sequencing was performed with immunoSEQ multiplex PCR; in TCRdb, only in-frame clones are kept and a portion is missing. The sample consists of about 49,000 clones, about 91% of them appearing once. This rearrangement joins TRBV13 to TRBJ2-3; maybe TRBD2 (7 bases). This clonotype was sampled from a female donor with multiple sclerosis, enrolled in a pregnancy study. Material: peripheral blood, obtained after pregnancy. In DNA form, the CDR3 reads TGTGCCAGCAGCGCCCCGGGGGGCCCGACGGGAGATACGCAGTATTTT. The encoded protein is CASSAPGGPTGDTQYF. Full variable domain (remainder filled in from reference TRBV13 and TRBJ2-3): AAGVIQSPRHLIKEKRETATLKCYPIPRHDTVYWYQQGPGQDPQFLISFYEKMQSDKGSIPDRFSAQQFSDYHSELNMSSLELGDSALYFCASSAPGGPTGDTQYFGPGTRLTVL.